This T cell receptor (beta chain) was sequenced during a study of OX40 agonist ivuxolimab in advanced cancers. Regarding the complete study: Ivuxolimab was an agonistic, fully human IgG2 monoclonal antibody directed against OX40 (CD134), a costimulatory receptor. Intravenous ivuxolimab was administered to patients every 2 weeks at six dose levels: 0.01, 0.1, 0.3, 1.5, 3 and 10 mg/kg. Of the roughly 53 patients in dose escalation, about 20 had hepatocellular carcinoma, approximately 15 had melanoma, 9 had renal cell carcinoma and 9 had head and neck cancer. Three dose-escalation patients achieved partial responses, one with hepatocellular carcinoma and two with cutaneous melanoma. Peripheral TCRbeta sequencing was intended to test whether TCR sequence diversity was altered and clonal T-cell expansion was caused by ivuxolimab. Prior anti-PD-1, anti-PD-L1 or anti-CTLA-4 therapy was permitted, and checkpoint inhibitors had been received by about 36% of dose-escalation patients. In the dose-escalation cohort, approximately 82% of patients were male, and the mean age was approximately 60 years with a range of roughly 23 to 90. The paper reports the monotherapy dose-escalation portion (N ≈ 50 patients) of the phase I ivuxolimab trial. The research as a whole found: Low levels of normalized T-cell clonal expansion were also seen in some nonresponding patients. In the 0.1-3.0 mg/kg groups, partial responders were among the patients with the lowest normalized peripheral clonal expansion, particularly in CD8+ T cells. At doses from 0.1 to 3.0 mg/kg, clonal expansion was seen in both CD4+ and CD8+ blood T cells between baseline and week 6. After ivuxolimab, expanded clones were on average more numerous among CD8+ T cells than among CD4+ T cells. The antigen specificity of the peripheral T cells that underwent clonal expansion was not determined.

Turning to this clone: Its binding antigen is unknown. The sample holds no much larger clone one base away, and base qualities are not on file.

To sequence the TCRbeta CDR3 region, genomic DNA was isolated from the sorted cells. The immunoSEQ Assay was used for sequencing of TCRbeta CDR3 regions. TCRdb obtained this table from immuneACCESS and retained in-frame rearrangements with V and J assigned. These tables miss some clones; where compared with another copy, unresolved V genes account for less than half of the shortfall, and the remainder is unexplained. This sample has roughly 97,000 clones in its table, and about 86% of those were observed once. The biggest ten clones account for roughly 5.5% of the sample. Patients with autoimmune disease history or receiving systemic immunosuppression were excluded from the trial. Peripheral blood for TCR sequencing was collected from all dose cohorts at baseline, on cycle 4 day 1, and on cycle 7 day 1. Samples came from an open-label, multicenter, first-in-human phase I dose-escalation trial of ivuxolimab. Adults with locally advanced or metastatic head and neck squamous cell, hepatocellular, melanoma or renal cell carcinoma were enrolled in the trial. Before TCR sequencing, CD4+ T cells and CD8+ T cells were sorted from peripheral blood as separate populations.

The sequence was obtained from an adult with an advanced solid tumor such as melanoma, head and neck, liver or kidney cancer. The sequenced sample was CD4+ or CD8+ T cells sorted from blood, obtained in a trial of the OX40 agonist ivuxolimab.

The DNA sequence reads TGTGCCAGCAGTGGACTAGCGGGAGGCCGGGGCTACAATGAGCAGTTCTTC. This yields the protein CASSGLAGGRGYNEQFF. Rearrangement joined TRBV2 to TRBJ2-1, with 13 middle bases fitting TRBD2. Compared with germline, V lacks 4 bases and J lacks 3 bases; bases without a gene match: 6. The germline V gene supplies CDR1 SNHLY and CDR2 FYNNEI. The CDR3 has 17 amino acids, counting the end cysteine and phenylalanine. Just the 51-base CDR3 DNA is kept, in frame starting at base 1.